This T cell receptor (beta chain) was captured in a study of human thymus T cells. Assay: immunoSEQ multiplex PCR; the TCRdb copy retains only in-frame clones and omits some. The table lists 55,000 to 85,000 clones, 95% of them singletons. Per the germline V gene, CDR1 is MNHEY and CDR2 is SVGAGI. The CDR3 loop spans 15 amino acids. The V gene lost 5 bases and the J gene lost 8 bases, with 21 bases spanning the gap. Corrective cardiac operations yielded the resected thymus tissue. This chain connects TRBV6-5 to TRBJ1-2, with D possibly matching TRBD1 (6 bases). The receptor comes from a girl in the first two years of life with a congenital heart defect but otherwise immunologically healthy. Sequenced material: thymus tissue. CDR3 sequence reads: CASSSSRGGRIGYTF. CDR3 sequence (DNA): TGTGCCAGCAGTAGTTCGAGGGGGGGCAGGATCGGCTACACCTTC.